Below are 28 T cell receptor beta chains sequenced from a single sample in a study of T-cell reconstitution after alpha-beta-depleted transplantation in children (dated by TCRdb to 2016 to 2017). This sample's treatment or condition label indicates: allogeneic hematopoietic cell transplantation with graft depleted of TCRalphabeta T cells and CD19 B cells. The library was generated by PCR. Sequencing was carried out with an Illumina HiSeq 2500. Molecular barcoding was employed in the preparation of TCR libraries, with unique molecular identifiers being used to normalize TCRbeta repertoire quantification. The raw public reads went through TCRdb reprocessing: fastp at Q25, MiXCR clone calling, in-frame beta chains kept. Rows with a matching CDR3 protein are joined into one entry that keeps the most common DNA and genes. The sample table contains about 280,000 distinct CDR3 sequences; only one count was recorded for 11% of them. Around a quarter of the sample is held by the ten biggest clonotypes.

This specimen was peripheral blood, taken 180 days after TCRalphabeta/CD19-depleted stem cell transplant. The receptors shown here come from a male patient aged 2 to 9 who had a stem cell transplant for chronic granulomatous disease, so the T cells may come from the graft donor.

The count of this clonotype is one. The chain is built from TRBV19 and TRBJ2-3; no definite D call. CDR1 is LNHDA, CDR2 SQIVND, per germline (reference sequence). This CDR3 has 12 amino acids. V dropped 7 bases and J dropped 0 bases, with 5 bases sitting between them. The chain's CDR3 is CASIGSTDTQYF. The CDR3 DNA sequence: TGTGCCAGTATTGGGAGCACAGATACGCAGTATTTT.

This clonotype was observed many times. J is TRBJ1-2 and V is TRBV12-3 or TRBV12-4, with D uncertain. The CDR3 is 12 amino acids. V was trimmed by 2 bases and J by 8 bases, leaving 9 bases between them. CDR3 bases: TGTGCCAGCAGTTTAAGGGTAAAGGGCTACACCTTC. It encodes CASSLRVKGYTF.

This clonotype was detected only a few times. The J gene is TRBJ1-3, the V gene TRBV3-1, with no clear D. V was trimmed by 5 bases and J by 1 base, leaving 12 bases between them. CDR1 and CDR2 from the germline V gene are LGHDT and YNNKEL (reference sequence). CDR3 size: 15 residues. CDR3 amino acids: CASSERWGSGNTIYF. The CDR3 region has the DNA TGTGCCAGCAGCGAGAGGTGGGGATCTGGAAACACCATATATTTT.

At least ten counts were recorded for this clonotype. CDR3 in DNA: TGTGCCAGCAGTTTGGGGGTCACCGGGGAGCTGTTTTTT. It yields the protein CASSLGVTGELFF. The rearrangement links TRBV12-3 or TRBV12-4 to TRBJ2-2; possibly TRBD1 or TRBD2 for D (5 bases each). This CDR3 comprises 13 residues. The V end lost 3 bases, the J end lost 4 bases, and 6 bases lay between the germline ends.

This clonotype was observed at least ten times. V and J are TRBV9 and TRBJ2-2, with D tentatively TRBD1 (6 bases). The CDR3 length is 14 residues. Germline V lookup: CDR1 SGDLS, CDR2 YYNGEE. Deletions cut 6 bases from V and 4 bases from J, with 13 bases between. CDR3 sequence reads: CASTGQGTTGELFF. In nucleotides, the CDR3 is TGTGCCAGCACCGGGCAGGGGACCACCGGGGAGCTGTTTTTT.

Comment on this clonotype: Sequence at one end of the junction differs from germline and may be a read error. For the CDR3, the DNA is TGCAGTGATAGAGGTAGCAATCAGCCCCAGCATTTT. Its protein product is CSDRGSNQPQHF. V gene TRBV20-1 combines with J gene TRBJ1-5; the D is unclear. CDR1 is DFQATT and CDR2 is SNEGSKA in the germline V gene (reference sequence). The CDR3 consists of 12 residues.

This clonotype was recorded at least ten times. The chain employs TRBV20-1 and TRBJ2-7; no firm D call. The CDR3 extends over 12 amino acids. Germline V gene sequence: CDR1 DFQATT, CDR2 SNEGSKA (reference sequence). The V end lost 4 bases, the J end lost 6 bases, and 13 bases lay between the germline ends. The CDR3 here is CSATAADFEQYF. CDR3 sequence (DNA): TGCAGTGCTACTGCGGCAGATTTCGAGCAGTACTTC.

Many counts were recorded for this clonotype. The rearrangement links TRBV28 to TRBJ2-6; D could derive from TRBD1 or TRBD2 (5 bases each). Trimming removed 6 bases from V and 0 bases from J, with 9 bases in between. The CDR3 has 15 residues. Germline CDR1 is MDHEN and CDR2 is SYDVKM. The DNA of the CDR3 is TGTGCCAGCAGCGGGGCGAGCTCTGGGGCCAACGTCCTGACTTTC. This translates into CASSGASSGANVLTF.

For this clonotype: A much more abundant neighbour one base away suggests this may be a read error. CDR3 nucleotide sequence: TGTGCCAGCCGACAGGTACTCTACAATGAGCAGTCCTTC. This codes for CASRQVLYNEQSF. The chain carries TRBV28 and TRBJ2-1; possible D gene TRBD1, 6 bases. Germline V gene sequence: CDR1 MDHEN, CDR2 SYDVKM. The CDR3 has 13 amino acids. Drawing the rest from reference TRBV28 and TRBJ2-1, the complete variable domain is DVKVTQSSRYLVKRTGEKVFLECVQDMDHENMFWYRQDPGLGLRLIYFSYDVKMKEKGDIPEGYSVSREKKERFSLILESASTNQTSMYLCASRQVLYNEQSFGPGTRLTVL.

In its sample, this clonotype was seen many times. The chain couples TRBV6-5 to TRBJ2-7; D is unclear. The germline V gene encodes CDR1 MNHEY and CDR2 SVGAGI. The CDR3 loop spans 14 amino acids. The V end lost 0 bases, the J end lost 3 bases, and 9 bases lay between the germline ends. This CDR3 is CASSYSGYDYEQYF. The DNA for the CDR3 is TGTGCCAGCAGTTACTCTGGCTACGACTACGAGCAGTACTTC.

Of note for this clonotype: A much larger clone is a single base away; this may be a read error. The gene calls are TRBV4-1 and TRBJ2-5; D gene ambiguous. From germline, CDR1 is MGHRA and CDR2 YSYEKL. This CDR3 spans 15 amino acids. V shed 0 bases and J shed 4 bases, with 12 bases lying between them. CDR3: CASSQESISGETQYF. The DNA of the CDR3 is TGCGCCAGCAGCCAAGAGAGTATTTCCGGAGAGACCCAGTACTTC.

This clonotype was seen at least ten times. The genes are TRBV7-3 and TRBJ2-2; no clear D gene. This CDR3 comprises 12 residues. The germline V gene encodes CDR1 SGHTA and CDR2 FQGTGA. Trimming took 4 bases from V and 2 from J, leaving 2 bases between them. The chain's CDR3 is CASSYNTGELFF. The CDR3 DNA reads as TGTGCCAGCAGCTACAACACCGGGGAGCTGTTTTTT.

This clonotype was counted at least ten times. The V call is TRBV2, the J call TRBJ2-1, with no clear D. The germline gives CDR1 SNHLY, CDR2 FYNNEI. This CDR3 is 14 amino acids long. The V gene lost 5 bases and the J gene lost 8 bases, with 16 bases spanning the gap. The CDR3 bases are TGTGCCAGCAGTCACTACCCGGGCCGGGATGAGCAGTTCTTC. It specifies CASSHYPGRDEQFF. Based on the CDR3 plus reference TRBV2 and TRBJ2-1, the full variable domain is EPEVTQTPSHQVTQMGQEVILRCVPISNHLYFYWYRQILGQKVEFLVSFYNNEISEKSEIFDDQFSVERPDGSNFTLKIRSTKLEDSAMYFCASSHYPGRDEQFFGPGTRLTVL.

This clonotype was seen a single time. Given a much more abundant clone one base away, this may be a read error. The chain recombines TRBV5-8 with TRBJ2-3; D perhaps matches TRBD2 (5 bases). This CDR3 comprises 16 residues. Trimming removed 0 bases from V and 5 bases from J, with 16 bases in between. Looked up from germline, CDR1 is SGHTS and CDR2 is YDEGEE. The CDR3 reads CASSLAILVKKDTQYF. In DNA, the CDR3 is TGTGCCAGCAGCTTGGCCATACTAGTTAAGAAAGATACGCAGTATTTT.

This clonotype was observed at least ten times. The chain links TRBV15 to TRBJ2-7, with TRBD1 matching over 7 bases. Germline CDR1 LNHNV, CDR2 YYDKDF (reference sequence). With V trimmed by 0 bases and J by 0 bases, 8 bases remained unmatched. The CDR3 consists of 17 residues. The CDR3 DNA reads TGTGCCACCAGCAGAGACCTCCTGCGACAGGGCTCCTACGAGCAGTACTTC. Protein sequence: CATSRDLLRQGSYEQYF.

This clonotype was recorded a few times. The V and J genes are TRBV7-9 and TRBJ2-7, with a tentative D call TRBD1 (6 bases). Trimming took 5 bases from V and 2 from J, leaving 19 bases between them. Germline assignment: CDR1 SEHNR and CDR2 FQNEAQ (reference sequence). This CDR3 is built from 16 residues. The CDR3 spells CASSSPQTGGTYEQYF. CDR3 DNA: TGTGCCAGCAGCAGCCCACAGACAGGAGGAACCTACGAGCAGTACTTC.

This clonotype was counted many times. This chain uses TRBV7-2 with TRBJ2-5; 7 bases match TRBD1. The junction had 6 bases not matched to a gene; V was cut back by 2 bases and J by 3 bases. The CDR3 has 15 residues. CDR1 and CDR2 (germline): SGHTA, FQGNSA. The CDR3 spells CASSLRGQLKETQYF. Written as DNA, the CDR3 is TGTGCCAGCAGCTTACGGGGACAGTTGAAAGAGACCCAGTACTTC.

This clonotype was counted many times. This chain uses TRBV21-1 with TRBJ1-4; the D segment call TRBD1 is taken from the table without a DNA check. TRBV21-1 is a pseudogene. The CDR3 has 16 amino acids. CDR3 DNA sequence: TGTGCCAGCACCCAAAACAGGGGGCTTCCTAATGAAAAACTGTTTTTT. This sequence encodes CASTQNRGLPNEKLFF.

This clonotype was observed at least ten times. The J gene is TRBJ2-7, the V gene TRBV6-1; TRBD1 matches at 8 bases. Germline V gene lookup returns CDR1 MNHNS and CDR2 SASEGT. The trim removed 4 bases at V and 0 bases at J, leaving 2 bases unmatched. This CDR3 comprises 14 residues. The CDR3 nucleotides are TGTGCCAGCAGTGCGGGACAGGTCTCCTACGAGCAGTACTTC. This translates into CASSAGQVSYEQYF.

In its sample, this clonotype was seen many times. The chain couples TRBV4-2 to TRBJ2-1, with 10 bases fitting TRBD2. The CDR3 consists of 16 residues. In germline, CDR1 is LGHNA, CDR2 YNFKEQ. V trimming: 1 base; J trimming: 9 bases; junction bases outside the gene matches: 9. For the CDR3, the DNA is TGTGCCAGCAGCCAAGGGCCAGCGGGGGGGTTTATTGAGCAGTTCTTC. It codes for CASSQGPAGGFIEQFF.

This clonotype was picked up many times. The V call is TRBV21-1, the J call TRBJ1-2; whether TRBD1, the table's D call, matches the DNA was not checked. TRBV21-1 is listed as a pseudogene. The CDR3 totals 17 residues. The CDR3 DNA is TGTGCCAGCAGCACCACCCCCGGGACAGGGAGAGCCTATGGCTACACCTTC. Protein: CASSTTPGTGRAYGYTF.

This clonotype was seen repeatedly, ten times or more. The genes are TRBV10-3 and TRBJ1-2; 7 bases align to TRBD1. The V segment lost 6 bases and the J segment 8 bases; nucleotides outside the gene matches: 6. Germline assignment: CDR1 ENHRY and CDR2 SYGVKD. The CDR3 totals 12 residues. The CDR3 DNA reads TGTGCCATCAGAACAACAGGGGAAGGCTACACCTTC. This encodes CAIRTTGEGYTF.

This clonotype was counted ten times or more. CDR3 DNA sequence: TGCAGTGCTAGAGCCGGGACAGGGCCCTACGAGCAGTACTTC. It is translated as CSARAGTGPYEQYF. This chain joins TRBV20-1 and TRBJ2-7, with 9 bases matching TRBD1. Germline loops: CDR1 DFQATT, CDR2 SNEGSKA (reference sequence). The CDR3 consists of 14 residues. Unmatched junction bases numbered 3, after V lost 1 base and J lost 2 bases.

The sample holds many counts of this clonotype. V usage is TRBV7-3 and J usage is TRBJ2-3, with TRBD2 matching 10 bases. Per the germline V gene, CDR1 is SGHTA and CDR2 is FQGTGA. With V trimmed by 5 bases and J by 4 bases, 15 bases remained unmatched. The CDR3 runs 18 residues. The CDR3 loop is CASSPRPSGGLGADTQYF. CDR3 nucleotides: TGTGCCAGCAGCCCTCGCCCTAGCGGGGGCCTCGGGGCAGATACGCAGTATTTT.

This clonotype was found many times. This sequence joins TRBV20-1 and TRBJ2-6; D is unresolved. Trimming left V 2 bases short and J 0 bases short, with 14 bases between. The germline gives CDR1 DFQATT, CDR2 SNEGSKA (reference sequence). This CDR3 spans 17 amino acids. The CDR3 spells CSARSPAWISGANVLTF. CDR3 bases: TGCAGTGCTAGATCCCCTGCCTGGATCTCTGGGGCCAACGTCCTGACTTTC.

V gene TRBV30 combines with J gene TRBJ1-1; D is uncertain. Germline CDR1 GTSNPN, CDR2 SVGIG (reference sequence). V lost 5 bases and J lost 5, with 12 bases in between. The CDR3 runs to 12 residues. The CDR3 spells CAWATLGTEAFF. In DNA form, the CDR3 reads TGTGCCTGGGCAACCCTTGGGACTGAAGCTTTCTTT.

This clonotype was observed at least ten times. The chain uses TRBV29-1 and TRBJ2-1; 9 nucleotides match TRBD1. The germline gives CDR1 SQVTM, CDR2 ANQGSEA. This CDR3 is 15 amino acids long. The J segment lost 4 bases and the V segment lost 6 bases, leaving 10 bases of the junction unmatched. The CDR3 spells CSVNWGTGPYNEQFF. The DNA for the CDR3 is TGCAGCGTAAACTGGGGGACAGGGCCTTACAATGAGCAGTTCTTC.

There are many counts of this clonotype. The gene calls are TRBV5-1 and TRBJ1-4; D gene unclear. Deletions cut 4 bases from V and 2 bases from J, with 15 bases between. The CDR3 runs 16 residues. In germline, CDR1 is SGHRS, CDR2 YFSETQ. The CDR3 sequence is CASSLEGALTNEKLFF. The CDR3 DNA reads as TGCGCCAGCAGCCTCGAGGGCGCCCTCACTAATGAAAAACTGTTTTTT.